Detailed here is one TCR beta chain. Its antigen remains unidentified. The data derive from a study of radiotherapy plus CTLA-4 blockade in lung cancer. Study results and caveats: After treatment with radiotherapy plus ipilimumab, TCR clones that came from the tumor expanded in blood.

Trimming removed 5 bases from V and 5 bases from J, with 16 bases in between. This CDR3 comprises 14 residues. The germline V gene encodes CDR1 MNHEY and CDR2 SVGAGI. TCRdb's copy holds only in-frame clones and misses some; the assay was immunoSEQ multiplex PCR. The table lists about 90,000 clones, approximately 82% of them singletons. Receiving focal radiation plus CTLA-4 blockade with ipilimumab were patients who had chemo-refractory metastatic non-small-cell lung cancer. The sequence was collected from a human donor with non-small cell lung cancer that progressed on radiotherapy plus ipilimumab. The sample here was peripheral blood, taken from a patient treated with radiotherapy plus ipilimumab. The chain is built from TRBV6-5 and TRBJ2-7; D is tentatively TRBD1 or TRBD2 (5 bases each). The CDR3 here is CASSRDGSLNEQYF. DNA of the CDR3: TGTGCCAGCAGTCGGGACGGTTCCCTGAACGAGCAGTACTTC.